The present entry profiles one TCR beta chain with its context. This entry is derived from a study of blood T cell repertoires in COVID-19. Turning to the study itself: The United States, Italy and Spain were the sources of the acute and convalescent COVID-19 samples.

Clinical history reported by participants formed the basis on which cohorts were assigned. The protocol was immunoSEQ multiplex PCR, while the TCRdb copy is restricted to in-frame clones and leaves out a portion. Found here are about 170,000 clones, 83% of them singletons; the top ten hold approximately 4.7%. The ends lost 4 bases at V and 5 bases at J; junction bases unmatched: 7. The CDR3 has 16 residues. Germline-derived CDR1 and CDR2 are SGHKS and YYEKEE (reference sequence). This chain connects TRBV5-5 to TRBJ2-1; 12 positions agree with TRBD2. The receptor comes from a woman aged 45 to 65 who had recovered from COVID-19. The sequenced sample was PBMCs or T cells enriched from blood (not recorded which). CDR3 amino acids: CASSAGLAGTNNEQFF. DNA of the CDR3: TGTGCCAGCAGCGCTGGACTAGCGGGGACCAACAATGAGCAGTTCTTC.